This paragraph reports one TCR beta chain. The sample belongs to a study of blood T cell repertoires in COVID-19. About the research overall: Material from acute and convalescent COVID-19 was sourced from the United States, Italy and Spain.

Original data processing: Amplification of reference gene primers provided the estimated nucleated cell counts. The data were produced by immunoSEQ multiplex PCR, yet TCRdb's version contains in-frame clones alone and is incomplete. V and J calls and clone size are given by that table; D and trimming were obtained from the DNA. The sample lists some 150,000 clones, roughly 86% occurring once. Germline trimming cut 2 bases from V and 4 bases from J; bases unmatched to any gene: 7. Per the germline V gene, CDR1 is GTSNPN and CDR2 is SVGIG (reference sequence). The CDR3 is made up of 15 amino acids. The gene calls are TRBV30 and TRBJ1-4; 7 bases line up with TRBD1. The source of this sequence is a woman aged 45-60 years with acute or convalescent COVID-19. Specimen: peripheral blood. The CDR3 region has the DNA TGTGCCTGGAGTTTCCCAGGGGGTAGTAATGAAAAACTGTTTTTT. Protein: CAWSFPGGSNEKLFF.